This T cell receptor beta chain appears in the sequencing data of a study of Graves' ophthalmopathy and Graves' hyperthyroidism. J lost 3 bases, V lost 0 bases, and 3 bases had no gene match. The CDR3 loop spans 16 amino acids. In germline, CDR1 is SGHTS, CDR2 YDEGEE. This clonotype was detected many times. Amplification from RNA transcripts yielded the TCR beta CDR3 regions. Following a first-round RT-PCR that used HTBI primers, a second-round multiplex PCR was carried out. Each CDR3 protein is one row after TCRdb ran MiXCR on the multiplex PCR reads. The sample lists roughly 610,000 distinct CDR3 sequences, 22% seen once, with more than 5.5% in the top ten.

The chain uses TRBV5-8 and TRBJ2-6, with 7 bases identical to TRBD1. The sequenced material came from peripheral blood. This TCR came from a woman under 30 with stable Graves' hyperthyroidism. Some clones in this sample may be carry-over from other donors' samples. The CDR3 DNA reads TGTGCCAGCAGCTTGGACAGGGGCAATGGGGCCAACGTCCTGACTTTC. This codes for CASSLDRGNGANVLTF. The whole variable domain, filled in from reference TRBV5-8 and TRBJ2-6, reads EAGVTQSPTHLIKTRGQQATLRCSPISGHTSVYWYQQALGLGLQFLLWYDEGEERNRGNFPPRFSGRQFPNYSSELNVNALELEDSALYLCASSLDRGNGANVLTFGAGSRLTVL.